One and the same sample provided the 10 T cell receptor beta chains below, sequenced in a study of blood T cells in healthy people across ages. Then a second PCR, running roughly 6 to 12 cycles, was carried out with a sample-barcoded 5' primer and a J-beta primer mix. TCRdb called the 5' RACE reads again in MiXCR, with one record for every CDR3 protein. Of about 650,000 distinct CDR3 sequences in the sample, 32% are singletons; the top ten hold 15% to 19%. The sample was blood. The source is a woman aged 80 or older in good health.

This clonotype was counted ten times or more. The chain couples TRBV4-1 to TRBJ2-7; no definite D call. V lost 1 base and J 6 bases, leaving 10 bases between the germline ends. CDR3 length equals 13 residues. The germline gives CDR1 MGHRA, CDR2 YSYEKL. The chain's CDR3 is CASSQAYYPEQYF. The CDR3 DNA reads as TGCGCCAGCAGCCAAGCCTACTACCCCGAGCAGTACTTC.

For this clonotype: This may be a read error, as it is one base from a much larger clone. The chain couples TRBV20-1 to TRBJ1-2, with TRBD1 as a possible D gene (6 bases). The CDR3 sequence is 15 residues long. Germline lookup yields CDR1 DFQATT and CDR2 SNEGSKA (reference sequence). The CDR3 DNA is TGCAGTGCTAGAGACAGGGGCAGATTCTTTCATGGCCACACCTTC. Amino acids: CSARDRGRFFHGHTF.

CDR3 protein: CASSLDMTQRDPHTF. The CDR3 DNA reads TGTGCCAGCAGCTTAGATATGACGCAGAGGGATCCCCACACCTTC. The chain links TRBV11-2 to TRBJ1-2; D is ambiguous. The V gene's germline CDR1 is SGHAT and CDR2 FQNNGV. This CDR3 has 15 residues. V was cut by 0 bases and J by 12 bases, with 20 bases left in between.

Comments on this clonotype: This may stem from a read error, because a much larger clone lies one nucleotide away. The chain carries TRBV6-2 or TRBV6-3 and TRBJ2-5, with 8 bases that match TRBD1. Germline V CDR1 and CDR2: MNHEY, SVGEGT. V shed 8 bases and J 7 bases; nucleotides not matched to a gene: 9. The CDR3 length is 13 residues. The CDR3 spells CASAGQGCGTQYF. For the CDR3, the DNA is TGTGCCAGCGCCGGACAGGGCTGTGGGACCCAGTACTTC.

This clonotype was seen at least ten times. The chain is built from TRBV6-2 or TRBV6-3 and TRBJ2-1; no firm D call. The germline gives CDR1 MNHEY, CDR2 SVGEGT. CDR3 length equals 13 residues. V was trimmed by 2 bases and J by 4 bases, leaving 6 bases between them. Here the CDR3 DNA reads TGTGCCAGCAGTTACGTGGTTTACAATGAGCAGTTCTTC. It is translated as CASSYVVYNEQFF.

The rearrangement links TRBV7-3 to TRBJ2-2, with D unresolved. This CDR3 contains 15 residues. The ends were cut back, 5 bases at V and 1 base at J, with 11 bases in the middle. From germline, CDR1 is SGHTA and CDR2 FQGTGA. CDR3 DNA: TGTGCCAGCAGCCCAGAGCCCTTGAACACCGGGGAGCTGTTTTTT. Amino acids: CASSPEPLNTGELFF.

The CDR3 here is CASSYSGAGETQYF. The CDR3 DNA is TGTGCCAGCAGTTACTCCGGAGCGGGAGAGACCCAGTACTTC. The chain is built from TRBV6-2 or TRBV6-3 and TRBJ2-7, with a possible D match to TRBD2 (6 bases). The DNA end lines up better with TRBJ2-5; the J call may be wrong. Germline V CDR1 and CDR2: MNHEY, SVGEGT. The CDR3 has 14 amino acids.

Ten or more counts support this clonotype. The rearrangement links TRBV20-1 to TRBJ2-7, with TRBD2 identical over 8 bases. V gave up 7 bases and J gave up 2 bases; unmatched junction bases: 7. Germline V lookup: CDR1 DFQATT, CDR2 SNEGSKA (reference sequence). This CDR3 has 13 amino acids. CDR3 in amino acids: CSGAGGLAYEQYF. Written as DNA, the CDR3 is TGCAGTGGGGCGGGGGGTCTTGCCTACGAGCAGTACTTC.

V gene TRBV28 combines with J gene TRBJ1-4, with 9 bases aligning to TRBD1. Unmatched junction bases numbered 7, after V lost 3 bases and J lost 8 bases. The CDR3 covers 15 residues. Germline V gives CDR1 MDHEN, CDR2 SYDVKM. CDR3 in amino acids: CASSFGQGRNEKLFF. Written as DNA, the CDR3 is TGTGCCAGCAGTTTTGGACAGGGGCGGAACGAAAAACTGTTTTTT.

This clonotype was detected many times. The chain combines TRBV6-6 with TRBJ1-4; no clear D gene. V lost 4 bases and J lost 2, with 8 bases in between. This CDR3 is 14 amino acids long. Germline V lookup: CDR1 MNHNY, CDR2 SVGAGI (reference sequence). The DNA for the CDR3 is TGTGCCAGCAGTTTTGGACCGACTAATGAAAAACTGTTTTTT. Translation gives CASSFGPTNEKLFF.